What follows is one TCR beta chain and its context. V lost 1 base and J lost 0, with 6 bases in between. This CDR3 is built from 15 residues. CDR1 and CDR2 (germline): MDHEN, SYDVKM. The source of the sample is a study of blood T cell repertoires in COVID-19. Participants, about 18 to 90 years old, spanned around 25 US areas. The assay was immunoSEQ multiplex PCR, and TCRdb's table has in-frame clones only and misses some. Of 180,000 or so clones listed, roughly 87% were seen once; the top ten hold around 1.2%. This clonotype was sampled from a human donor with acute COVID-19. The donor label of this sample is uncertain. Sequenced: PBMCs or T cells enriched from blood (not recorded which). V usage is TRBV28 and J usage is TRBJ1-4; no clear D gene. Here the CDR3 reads CASSLFGATNEKLFF. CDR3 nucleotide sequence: TGTGCCAGCAGTTTATTCGGGGCAACTAATGAAAAACTGTTTTTT.